The clone carrying this T cell receptor (beta chain) was picked up many times. The CDR3 sequence is 15 residues long. Germline loops: CDR1 LGHNA, CDR2 YNFKEQ. V shed 3 bases, J shed 5 bases, and the junction held 8 bases outside the gene matches. This entry is derived from a study of neurological immune-mediated disorders. It was by 5'RACE with 10-nucleotide random UMIs that the cDNA was made. TCRdb itself ran the 5' RACE reads through MiXCR, one entry per CDR3 protein. The sample includes around 23,000 distinct CDR3 sequences, 13% of them seen just once. Source material: PBMCs. The sequence came from a woman between 40 and 55 years old with HTLV-1-associated myelopathy (HAM/TSP). The chain recombines TRBV4-2 with TRBJ2-7; 9 bases align to TRBD2. As DNA, the CDR3 is TGTGCCAGCAGCCAGCGCAGGACTAGCGTTAACGAGCAGTACTTC. This codes for CASSQRRTSVNEQYF.